This T cell receptor beta chain was sequenced in a study of blood T cell repertoires in COVID-19. Per the authors' pipeline: Nucleated cell number was recorded as an estimate derived from reference gene primer amplification. Profiling relied on immunoSEQ multiplex PCR, and the TCRdb table lists in-frame clones only, not all of them. The V and J calls and clone size are taken from that table; D and trimming were inferred from the DNA. The sample has fewer than 200,000 clones, about 86% seen once. The CDR3 spans 17 residues. Germline V gene data show CDR1 as SGHRS and CDR2 as YFSETQ. V lost 5 bases, J lost 2 bases, and 13 bases stayed unmatched.

The chain uses TRBV5-1 and TRBJ2-3, with 8 bases identical to TRBD2. Specimen: peripheral blood. This clonotype was sampled from a man in his forties or fifties with active or convalescent COVID-19. The CDR3 DNA reads TGCGCCAGCAGTCATCCTCCGGGACTAGTTTCCACAGATACGCAGTATTTT. Its translation is CASSHPPGLVSTDTQYF.